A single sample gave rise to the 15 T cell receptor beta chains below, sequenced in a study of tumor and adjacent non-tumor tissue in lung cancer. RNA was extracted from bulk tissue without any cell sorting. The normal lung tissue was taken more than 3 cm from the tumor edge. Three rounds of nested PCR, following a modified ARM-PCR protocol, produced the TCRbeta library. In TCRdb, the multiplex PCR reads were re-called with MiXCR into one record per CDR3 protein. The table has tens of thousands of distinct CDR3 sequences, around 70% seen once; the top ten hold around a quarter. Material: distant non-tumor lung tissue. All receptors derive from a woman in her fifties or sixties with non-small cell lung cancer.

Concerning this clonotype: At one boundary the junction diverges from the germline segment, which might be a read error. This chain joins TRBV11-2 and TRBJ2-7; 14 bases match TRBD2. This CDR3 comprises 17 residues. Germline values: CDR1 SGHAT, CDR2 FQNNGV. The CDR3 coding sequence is TGTGCCATCAGCTTAAGACCGGGACTAGCGGGAGTAGGCGAGCAGTACTTC. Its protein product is CAISLRPGLAGVGEQYF.

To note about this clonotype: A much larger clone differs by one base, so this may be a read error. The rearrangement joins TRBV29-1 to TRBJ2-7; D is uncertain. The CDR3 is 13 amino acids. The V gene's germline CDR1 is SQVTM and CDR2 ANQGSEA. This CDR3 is CSVEADRSCEQYF. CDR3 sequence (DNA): TGCAGCGTTGAAGCGGACCGCTCCTGCGAGCAGTACTTC.

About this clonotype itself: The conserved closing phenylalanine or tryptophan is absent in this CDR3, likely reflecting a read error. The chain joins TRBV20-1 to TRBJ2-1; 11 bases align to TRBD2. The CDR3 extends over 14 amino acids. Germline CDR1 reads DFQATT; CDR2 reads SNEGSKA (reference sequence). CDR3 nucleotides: TGTAGTGCTAGCGGGAGGAACTCCTACAATGAGCAGTTCTTG. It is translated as CSASGRNSYNEQFL.

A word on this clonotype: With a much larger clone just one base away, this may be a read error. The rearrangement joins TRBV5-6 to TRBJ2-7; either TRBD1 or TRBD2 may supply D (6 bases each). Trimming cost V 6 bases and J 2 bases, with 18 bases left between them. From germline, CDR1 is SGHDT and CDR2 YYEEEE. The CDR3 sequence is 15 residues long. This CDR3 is CASNRRRDNTYEQYF. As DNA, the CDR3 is TGTGCCAGCAACCGACGGAGGGACAACACCTACGAGCAGTACTTC.

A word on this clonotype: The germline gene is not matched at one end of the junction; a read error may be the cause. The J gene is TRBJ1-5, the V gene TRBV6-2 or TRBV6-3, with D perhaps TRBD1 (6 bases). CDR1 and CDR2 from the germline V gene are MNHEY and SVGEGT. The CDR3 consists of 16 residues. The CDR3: CASTPTQGGYTQHQHF. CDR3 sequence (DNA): TGTGCCAGCACTCCCACCCAAGGGGGGTACACTCAGCACCAGCATTTT.

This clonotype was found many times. DNA for the CDR3: TGTGCCAGCAGCTTGGAGATAGCGGGGTTCACAGATACGCAGTATTTT. Its translation: CASSLEIAGFTDTQYF. The chain carries TRBV5-5 and TRBJ2-3; 8 bases map to TRBD2. The V and J ends lost 0 bases and 2 bases, in that order; junction bases with no gene match: 5. Germline V gives CDR1 SGHKS, CDR2 YYEKEE (reference sequence). The length of the CDR3 is 16 residues.

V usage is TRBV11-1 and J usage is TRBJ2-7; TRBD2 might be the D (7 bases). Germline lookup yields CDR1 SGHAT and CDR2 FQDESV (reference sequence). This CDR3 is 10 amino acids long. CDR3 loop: CTSSGTLQYF. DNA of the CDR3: TGTACTAGCAGCGGGACACTGCAGTACTTC.

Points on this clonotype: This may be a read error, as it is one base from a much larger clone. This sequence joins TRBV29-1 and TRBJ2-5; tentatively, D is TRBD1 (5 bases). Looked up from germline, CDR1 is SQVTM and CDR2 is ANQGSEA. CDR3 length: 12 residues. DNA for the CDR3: TGCAGCGTATCGGACACCCAAGAGACCCATTACTTC. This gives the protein CSVSDTQETHYF.

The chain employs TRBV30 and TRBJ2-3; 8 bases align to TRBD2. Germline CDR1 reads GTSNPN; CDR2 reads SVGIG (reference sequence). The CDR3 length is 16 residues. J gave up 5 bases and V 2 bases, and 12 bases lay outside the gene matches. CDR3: CAWSKSNGREKDTQYF. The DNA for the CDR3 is TGTGCCTGGAGTAAATCTAACGGGAGGGAAAAAGATACGCAGTATTTT.

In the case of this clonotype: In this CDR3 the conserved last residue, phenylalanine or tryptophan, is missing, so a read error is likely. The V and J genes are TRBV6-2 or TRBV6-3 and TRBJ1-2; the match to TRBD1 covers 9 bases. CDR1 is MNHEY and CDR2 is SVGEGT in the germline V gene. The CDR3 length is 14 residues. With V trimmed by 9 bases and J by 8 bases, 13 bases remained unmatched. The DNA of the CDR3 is TGTGCCAGTAGCCGCGGACAGGGGCAGGACGGCTACACCTCC. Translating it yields CASSRGQGQDGYTS.

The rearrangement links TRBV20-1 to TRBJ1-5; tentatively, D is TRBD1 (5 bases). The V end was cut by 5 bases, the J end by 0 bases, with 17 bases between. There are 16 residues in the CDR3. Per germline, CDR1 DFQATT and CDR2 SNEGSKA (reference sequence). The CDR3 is CSAPPPGTYSNQPQHF. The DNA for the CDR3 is TGCAGTGCTCCACCTCCCGGGACCTATAGCAATCAGCCCCAGCATTTT.

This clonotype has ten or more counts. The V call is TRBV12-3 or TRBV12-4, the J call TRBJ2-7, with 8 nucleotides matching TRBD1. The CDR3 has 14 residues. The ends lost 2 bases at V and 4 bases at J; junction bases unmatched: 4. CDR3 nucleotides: TGTGCCAGCAGTTTACAGGGGGCGCGGTACGAGCAGTACTTC. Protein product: CASSLQGARYEQYF.

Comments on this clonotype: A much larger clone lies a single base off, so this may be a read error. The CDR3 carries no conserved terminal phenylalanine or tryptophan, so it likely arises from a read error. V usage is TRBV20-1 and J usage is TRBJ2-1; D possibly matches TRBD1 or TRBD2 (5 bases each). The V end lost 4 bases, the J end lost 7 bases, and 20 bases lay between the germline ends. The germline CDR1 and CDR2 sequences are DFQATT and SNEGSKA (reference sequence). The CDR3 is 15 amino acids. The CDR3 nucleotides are TGCAGTGCTACCAACGCCGGGACCCCAGGTAATGAGCAGTTCTCC. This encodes CSATNAGTPGNEQFS.

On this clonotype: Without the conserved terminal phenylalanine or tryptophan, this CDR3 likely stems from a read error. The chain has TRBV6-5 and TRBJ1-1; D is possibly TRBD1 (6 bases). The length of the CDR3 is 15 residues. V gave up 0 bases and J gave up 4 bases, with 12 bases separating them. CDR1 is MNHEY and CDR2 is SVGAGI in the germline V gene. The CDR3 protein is CASSYSPQGSTEAFL. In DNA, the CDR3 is TGTGCCAGCAGTTACTCCCCCCAGGGGTCCACTGAAGCTTTCCTT.

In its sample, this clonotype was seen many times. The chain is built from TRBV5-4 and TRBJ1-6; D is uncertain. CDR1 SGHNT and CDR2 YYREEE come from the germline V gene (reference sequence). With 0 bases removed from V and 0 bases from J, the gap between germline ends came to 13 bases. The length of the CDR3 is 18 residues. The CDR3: CASSLGLMLSSYNSPLHF. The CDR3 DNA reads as TGTGCCAGCAGCTTGGGTCTAATGTTGAGCTCCTATAATTCACCCCTCCACTTT.